A selection of T cell receptor beta chains follows, all from one sample in a study of T cell clusters in autoimmune cytopenias. TCRdb re-analyzed the multiplex PCR reads; it lists each CDR3 protein once, without DNA. The ten most abundant clones cover about 3% of a sample with 5,000 to 6,500 distinct CDR3 sequences. These data were likewise used in another study, on T cell repertoires in aging, cancer and after chemotherapy.

Sequenced input: peripheral blood. The receptors were gathered from a human donor in good health. Each CDR3 is given with its conserved first and last residue. Each record gives: clone size, V gene, J gene, CDR3 protein. Clone size, where shown, is once, few, many, or a class for clones that have expanded.

>-|TRBV5-4|TRBJ2-2
CASSVGTANTGELFF
>-|TRBV6-2/TRBV6-3|TRBJ2-1
CASSYGASGGGNEQFF
>medium-sized|TRBV19|TRBJ2-7
CASRSLGEGIHEQYF
>medium-sized|TRBV6-1|TRBJ2-5
CASSEIHRGGQETQYF
>-|TRBV12-3/TRBV12-4|TRBJ2-7
CASSSGTGDEQYF
>medium-sized|TRBV6-5|TRBJ1-1
CASSYPGINEAFF
>medium-sized|TRBV15|TRBJ2-3
CATSRGSATDTQYF
>-|TRBV7-4|TRBJ2-1
CASTPHLNEQFF
>medium-sized|TRBV6-1|TRBJ1-5
CASSETQGQPQHF
>medium-sized|TRBV10-3|TRBJ2-7
CAIGPTGGAGEQYF
>medium-sized|TRBV13|TRBJ2-1
CASSVSGRLAGSYNEQFF
>-|TRBV12-3/TRBV12-4|TRBJ1-2
CASSRLDRLGVSGYTF
>medium-sized|TRBV19|TRBJ1-3
CASSRGTDSGNTIYF
>medium-sized|TRBV19|TRBJ2-7
CASSIFRPSYEQYF
>-|TRBV5-6|TRBJ1-4
CASSLLMGQCGEKLFF
>medium-sized|TRBV27|TRBJ2-7
CASSPSAGHYEQYF
>medium-sized|TRBV6-5|TRBJ1-2
CASSSYQRLRYGYTF
>-|TRBV19|TRBJ2-5
CASSITGARKTQYF
>medium-sized|TRBV6-1|TRBJ2-3
CASSEAFDTQYF
>-|TRBV27|TRBJ1-1
CASSLPGRVNTEAFF
>medium-sized|TRBV19|TRBJ1-1
CASSRTVNTEAFF
>-|TRBV6-1|TRBJ1-6
CASSTLPISSYNSPLHF
>-|TRBV6-1|TRBJ2-1
CASSLGGLAGNEQFF
>-|TRBV11-3|TRBJ2-7
CASSSSIDKTRSSYEQYF
>medium-sized|TRBV5-6|TRBJ1-6
CASSSTYDRSSYNSPLHF
>-|TRBV24-1|TRBJ1-2
CATSDFGDGYTF
>-|TRBV4-3|TRBJ1-5
CASSRILEQPQHF
>large|TRBV29-1|TRBJ2-3
CSFLRRDNTQYF
>medium-sized|TRBV6-1|TRBJ2-7
CASGRGYEQYF
>medium-sized|TRBV5-4|TRBJ1-5
CASSLAVRGYSNQPQHF
>-|TRBV12-3/TRBV12-4|TRBJ2-7
CASSLVPIYYEQYF
>-|TRBV6-5|TRBJ1-3
CATRNRDGDRDTIYF
>medium-sized|TRBV6-5|TRBJ2-1
CASRPQLAGGYNEQFF